What follows are 25 T cell receptor beta chains derived from one specimen sequenced in a study of T cells after yellow fever vaccination. In TCRdb, the 5' RACE reads were re-called with MiXCR into one record per CDR3 protein. The sample yields 360,000 or so distinct CDR3 sequences, around a tenth seen once. The material sequenced was PBMCs, taken on the day of the first yellow fever vaccination. These receptors all stem from a man between 18 and 35 years old who received the YFV17D yellow fever vaccine.

This clonotype was found a few times. The chain recombines TRBV4-2 with TRBJ2-5; TRBD1 might be the D (6 bases). The CDR3 has 17 residues. Between the trimmed V and J ends, which lost 0 bases and 0 bases, there was a span of 14 bases. Germline V lookup: CDR1 LGHNA, CDR2 YNFKEQ. CDR3 residues: CASSQESWAGDQETQYF. CDR3 nucleotide sequence: TGTGCCAGCAGCCAAGAGAGTTGGGCAGGGGACCAAGAGACCCAGTACTTC.

CDR3 coding DNA: TGTGCCAGCAGCTTAGCCCCGCGGAGGACTAGCGGGGGTAATGAGCAGTTCTTC. Protein: CASSLAPRRTSGGNEQFF. This chain links TRBV11-1 with TRBJ2-1; 13 nucleotides match TRBD2. This CDR3 comprises 18 residues. Germline CDR1 is SGHAT and CDR2 is FQDESV (reference sequence). J lost 7 bases, V lost 0 bases, and 9 bases had no gene match.

This clonotype was counted only a few times. The chain links TRBV4-2 to TRBJ2-7; D gene uncertain. V dropped 4 bases and J dropped 5 bases, with 18 bases sitting between them. Germline lookup yields CDR1 LGHNA and CDR2 YNFKEQ. CDR3 length: 15 residues. CDR3 in amino acids: CASSPPRVTVDEQYF. DNA for the CDR3: TGTGCCAGCAGCCCCCCCCGGGTCACCGTGGACGAGCAGTACTTC.

This clonotype was found a few times. The chain joins TRBV12-3 or TRBV12-4 to TRBJ1-2; no firm D call. The CDR3 is made up of 13 amino acids. V lost 4 bases to trimming and J lost 8 bases, with 14 bases between them. The CDR3 spells CASSSDGLGGYTF. CDR3 nucleotide sequence: TGTGCCAGCAGTTCGGACGGCTTGGGGGGCTACACCTTC.

The chain uses TRBV7-2 and TRBJ2-5; TRBD2 aligns across 8 bases. Germline V CDR1 and CDR2: SGHTA, FQGNSA. The CDR3 contains 15 residues. Trimming removed 6 bases from V and 2 bases from J; junction bases left unmatched: 8. The CDR3 nucleotides read TGTGCCAGCAGATTAATAGCGGGGAGACAAGAGACCCAGTACTTC. Translation: CASRLIAGRQETQYF. The full variable domain, rest sourced from reference TRBV7-2 and TRBJ2-5, is GAGVSQSPSNKVTEKGKDVELRCDPISGHTALYWYRQSLGQGLEFLIYFQGNSAPDKSGLPSDRFSAERTGGSVSTLTIQRTQQEDSAVYLCASRLIAGRQETQYFGPGTRLLVL.

This chain links TRBV19 with TRBJ2-5, with unresolved D. Trimming shortened V by 7 bases and J by 1 base, and 13 bases separated the two germline ends. Germline V gene lookup returns CDR1 LNHDA and CDR2 SQIVND (reference sequence). The CDR3 loop spans 14 amino acids. CDR3 protein: CASKVVESQETQYF. DNA of the CDR3: TGTGCCAGTAAAGTAGTGGAATCCCAAGAGACCCAGTACTTC.

This clonotype occurred a few times. This chain joins TRBV15 and TRBJ2-5, with TRBD2 identical over 15 bases. V shed 1 base, J shed 3 bases, and the junction held 12 bases outside the gene matches. The germline CDR1 and CDR2 sequences are LNHNV and YYDKDF (reference sequence). The CDR3 totals 20 residues. The CDR3 loop is CATSRGGTSGGPTGEETQYF. In DNA, the CDR3 is TGTGCCACCAGCAGAGGAGGGACTAGCGGGGGGCCAACTGGGGAAGAGACCCAGTACTTC. Supplemented by reference TRBV15 and TRBJ2-5, the full variable domain reads DAMVIQNPRYQVTQFGKPVTLSCSQTLNHNVMYWYQQKSSQAPKLLFHYYDKDFNNEADTPDNFQSRRPNTSFCFLDIRSPGLGDTAMYLCATSRGGTSGGPTGEETQYFGPGTRLLVL.

A few counts support this clonotype. The chain recombines TRBV18 with TRBJ2-1; D could derive from TRBD1 or TRBD2 (6 bases each). Trimming took off 2 bases at V and 0 bases at J, with 17 bases between the two ends. The germline CDR1 and CDR2 sequences are KGHSH and LQKENI. The CDR3 covers 18 residues. The CDR3: CASSPNRGHTISYNEQFF. In nucleotides, the CDR3 is TGTGCCAGCTCACCAAACCGGGGGCACACCATCTCCTACAATGAGCAGTTCTTC.

This clonotype was observed a few times. V and J are TRBV6-5 and TRBJ2-5; D gene ambiguous. The CDR3 is 12 residues long. CDR1 MNHEY and CDR2 SVGAGI come from the germline V gene. V was pared by 2 bases and J by 1 base, with 2 bases between. The CDR3 protein is CASSYTQETQYF. The CDR3 coding sequence is TGTGCCAGCAGTTACACCCAAGAGACCCAGTACTTC.

This clonotype was recorded a few times. This rearrangement joins TRBV6-1 to TRBJ2-7; 9 bases match TRBD2. J lost 4 bases, V lost 5 bases, and 18 bases had no gene match. CDR1 is MNHNS and CDR2 is SASEGT in the germline V gene. CDR3 length: 18 amino acids. The DNA of the CDR3 is TGTGCCAGCAGTCCCAACCTGGGGTCGTTTAGCGGGGGTTACGAGCAGTACGTC. Protein product: CASSPNLGSFSGGYEQYV.

The V gene is TRBV5-6, the J gene TRBJ2-7; D may be TRBD1 (6 bases). CDR3 length equals 15 residues. Germline CDR1 reads SGHDT; CDR2 reads YYEEEE. Trimming shortened V by 5 bases and J by 6 bases, and 21 bases separated the two germline ends. The CDR3 region is CASRWGITGNGEQYF. CDR3 sequence (DNA): TGTGCCAGCAGGTGGGGGATAACAGGGAACGGCGAGCAGTACTTC.

V is TRBV5-1 and J is TRBJ2-5; unclear D gene. The germline gives CDR1 SGHRS, CDR2 YFSETQ. CDR3 length: 15 amino acids. Trimming cost V 0 bases and J 1 base, with 10 bases left between them. The chain's CDR3 is CASSLVDDSQETQYF. The CDR3 coding sequence is TGCGCCAGCAGCTTGGTGGACGACTCCCAAGAGACCCAGTACTTC.

About this clonotype: This may arise from a read error, as a much more abundant clone is one base away. The CDR3 nucleotides are TGTGCCACCATTGATTCTTCTAGCGGAACTAGCACAGATACGCAGTATTTT. Amino acids: CATIDSSSGTSTDTQYF. The rearrangement links TRBV24-1 to TRBJ2-3; 7 nucleotides match TRBD2. In germline, CDR1 is KGHDR, CDR2 SFDVKD. There are 17 residues in the CDR3.

This chain connects TRBV28 to TRBJ1-2; 8 nucleotides align to TRBD1. The CDR3 contains 15 residues. CDR1 and CDR2 from the germline V gene are MDHEN and SYDVKM. The junction had 10 bases not matched to a gene; V was cut back by 2 bases and J by 8 bases. DNA of the CDR3: TGTGCCAGCAGTTTACCAAGCGGACAGGGTATCGGCTACACCTTC. This encodes CASSLPSGQGIGYTF.

This clonotype turned up a few times. The chain is built from TRBV28 and TRBJ2-1, with a tentative D call TRBD1 (6 bases). Looked up from germline, CDR1 is MDHEN and CDR2 is SYDVKM. V lost 2 bases and J 8 bases, leaving 19 bases between the germline ends. This CDR3 comprises 16 residues. The CDR3 region is CASSLRGRGPRDEQFF. CDR3 nucleotides: TGTGCCAGCAGTTTACGCGGCAGGGGACCTAGGGATGAGCAGTTCTTC.

The sample holds many counts of this clonotype. The rearrangement links TRBV29-1 to TRBJ1-2, with D possibly matching TRBD1 (6 bases). The CDR3 is 12 residues long. Germline values: CDR1 SQVTM, CDR2 ANQGSEA. V lost 3 bases and J 7 bases, leaving 12 bases between the germline ends. DNA for the CDR3: TGCAGCGTTGAGAGTAACAGGGCTGGCTACACCTTC. The encoded protein is CSVESNRAGYTF.

This clonotype was seen only a few times. The CDR3 here is CATADRGLSTAQYF. CDR3 sequence (DNA): TGTGCCACCGCAGACAGGGGGCTTTCTACCGCGCAGTATTTT. The chain carries TRBV6-2 or TRBV6-3 and TRBJ2-3, with 10 bases that match TRBD1. From germline, CDR1 is MNHEY and CDR2 SVGEGT. Losses at the gene ends were 10 bases for V and 10 bases for J; bases not matched to a gene: 14. CDR3 length equals 14 residues.

This clonotype has at least ten counts. This chain links TRBV5-1 with TRBJ2-2; D unclear. This CDR3 region has 14 residues. The germline gives CDR1 SGHRS, CDR2 YFSETQ. Trimming cost V 1 base and J 1 base, with 5 bases left between them. In nucleotides, the CDR3 is TGCGCCAGCAGCTTGTTGGGGAACACCGGGGAGCTGTTTTTT. Translated, it gives CASSLLGNTGELFF.

The table lists this clonotype with a few counts. The junction and the germline gene differ at one end; a read error may be behind it. V and J are TRBV6-5 and TRBJ2-2; D unclear. The CDR3 extends over 13 amino acids. From germline, CDR1 is MNHEY and CDR2 SVGAGI. The CDR3 DNA reads as TGTGCCAGCAGTTCCACGAACGCCGGGGAGCTGTTTTTT. It yields the protein CASSSTNAGELFF.

This clonotype appeared a few times. CDR3 in DNA: TGTGCCAGCAGCACAAGGGAGGTTGCAGCTGAAGCTTTCTTT. Protein product: CASSTREVAAEAFF. V usage is TRBV5-6 and J usage is TRBJ1-1; D not certain. V lost 4 bases, J lost 6 bases, and 16 bases lay in between. CDR1 SGHDT and CDR2 YYEEEE come from the germline V gene. The CDR3 is 14 residues long.

This clonotype was seen more than once but under ten times. The chain combines TRBV4-1 with TRBJ1-4; a weak D match, TRBD1 (6 bases). CDR3 length: 17 amino acids. Trimming removed 2 bases at V and 5 bases at J, with 18 bases between. Germline V gene sequence: CDR1 MGHRA, CDR2 YSYEKL. In DNA form, the CDR3 reads TGCGCCAGCAGCCAACCAGGGGTGGGGTCAGGAAATGAAAAACTGTTTTTT. Its protein product is CASSQPGVGSGNEKLFF.

In this sample, this clonotype turned up a few times. The chain joins TRBV7-2 to TRBJ1-1, with D unresolved. There are 13 residues in the CDR3. The ends were cut back, 3 bases at V and 4 bases at J, with 9 bases in the middle. From germline, CDR1 is SGHTA and CDR2 FQGNSA. The chain's CDR3 is CASSFTTVTEAFF. The CDR3 nucleotides read TGTGCCAGCAGCTTCACGACGGTCACTGAAGCTTTCTTT.

V usage is TRBV10-2 and J usage is TRBJ2-2; 11 nucleotides agree with TRBD2. The CDR3 length is 12 residues. CDR1 and CDR2 (germline): WSHSY, SAAADI. CDR3 region: CAIAGGPGELFF. The CDR3 nucleotides read TGCGCTATAGCGGGGGGGCCCGGGGAGCTGTTTTTT.

The V call is TRBV6-2 or TRBV6-3, the J call TRBJ2-3; 9 nucleotides agree with TRBD2. Germline CDR1 MNHEY, CDR2 SVGEGT. The CDR3 is 15 residues long. Trimming cost V 6 bases and J 5 bases; bases outside gene matches: 9. CDR3 in DNA: TGTGCCAGCAGCTCTTGGCGGGGGGGGAAAGATACGCAGTATTTT. This translates into CASSSWRGGKDTQYF.

This chain links TRBV7-9 with TRBJ2-5, with TRBD2 matching over 10 bases. Germline lookup yields CDR1 SEHNR and CDR2 FQNEAQ (reference sequence). V was pared by 5 bases and J by 4 bases, with 13 bases of the junction left unmatched. This CDR3 contains 17 residues. The CDR3 coding sequence is TGTGCCAGCAGCCCTCGACAGAGCGGGGGGGCCGGAGAGACCCAGTACTTC. It translates to CASSPRQSGGAGETQYF.